Below, 20 T cell receptor beta chains from the same sample are listed, as sequenced in a study of shared clonotypes between healthy human individuals. Generated by immunoSEQ multiplex PCR, the TCRdb table keeps only in-frame clones and is missing some. The sample lists about 120,000 clones, roughly 70% seen once, with 24% in the top ten. Sequenced input: memory CD8+ T cells sorted from blood. The subset: CD45RO+ cells pooled with CCR7-negative TemRA cells. The source is a woman aged 25 to 39 in good health.

The V gene is TRBV30, the J gene TRBJ2-3; perhaps D is TRBD1 or TRBD2 (5 bases each). V lost 1 base and J 6 bases, leaving 20 bases between the germline ends. The CDR3 sequence is 16 residues long. CDR1 and CDR2 from the germline V gene are GTSNPN and SVGIG (reference sequence). CDR3 DNA: TGTGCCTGGAGTGCAGTGGACACCAGATGGGAGGATACGCAGTATTTT. It yields the protein CAWSAVDTRWEDTQYF.

The J gene is TRBJ1-2, the V gene TRBV28; D gene unclear. CDR3 length equals 13 residues. Germline lookup yields CDR1 MDHEN and CDR2 SYDVKM. V dropped 3 bases and J dropped 4 bases, with 9 bases sitting between them. The CDR3 region has the DNA TGTGCCAGCAGTTTTGACGGAATCTATGGCTACACCTTC. It yields the protein CASSFDGIYGYTF.

The gene calls are TRBV2 and TRBJ2-1; D is uncertain. Trimming took off 2 bases at V and 1 base at J, with 12 bases between the two ends. The germline V gene has CDR1 SNHLY and CDR2 FYNNEI. The CDR3 extends over 16 amino acids. CDR3 region: CASSESRSKSYNEQFF. Written as DNA, the CDR3 is TGTGCCAGCAGTGAATCCCGCTCAAAATCCTACAATGAGCAGTTCTTC.

The chain employs TRBV2 and TRBJ2-5; 10 positions match TRBD2. Trimming took 0 bases from V and 2 from J; bases not matched to a gene: 6. Germline lookup yields CDR1 SNHLY and CDR2 FYNNEI. The CDR3 covers 17 residues. The CDR3 bases are TGTGCCAGCAGTGAAGCGGTGGCTAGCGGGGGACAAGAGACCCAGTACTTC. Its translation is CASSEAVASGGQETQYF.

The V gene is TRBV4-2, the J gene TRBJ2-5; D unclear. Looked up from germline, CDR1 is LGHNA and CDR2 is YNFKEQ. V lost 5 bases and J lost 4, with 11 bases in between. This CDR3 has 13 amino acids. CDR3 region: CASSSTVGETQYF. In nucleotides, the CDR3 is TGTGCCAGCAGCTCGACGGTCGGAGAGACCCAGTACTTC.

This clone was detected only a few times. The V call is TRBV11-2, the J call TRBJ1-4; 10 bases fit TRBD1. The junction had 7 bases not matched to a gene; V was cut back by 6 bases and J by 6 bases. CDR3 length: 15 amino acids. The V gene's germline CDR1 is SGHAT and CDR2 FQNNGV. CDR3 coding DNA: TGTGCCAGCAGACCTACCGGGACAGGGGATGAAAAACTGTTTTTT. The encoded protein is CASRPTGTGDEKLFF.

This sequence joins TRBV28 and TRBJ1-5; D call uncertain. The CDR3 covers 14 residues. From germline, CDR1 is MDHEN and CDR2 SYDVKM. With 5 bases removed from V and 2 bases from J, the gap between germline ends came to 10 bases. CDR3 bases: TGTGCCAGCAGTCTGAGGGTTGGCAATCAGCCCCAGCATTTT. Amino acid sequence: CASSLRVGNQPQHF. The complete variable domain, with remaining parts taken from reference TRBV28 and TRBJ1-5, reads DVKVTQSSRYLVKRTGEKVFLECVQDMDHENMFWYRQDPGLGLRLIYFSYDVKMKEKGDIPEGYSVSREKKERFSLILESASTNQTSMYLCASSLRVGNQPQHFGDGTRLSIL.

This clone was counted a few times. The V and J genes are TRBV6-4 and TRBJ2-3; D gene unclear. CDR3 length: 14 amino acids. The V gene's germline CDR1 is MRHNA and CDR2 SNTAGT. Deletions cut 6 bases from V and 0 bases from J, with 10 bases between. Here the CDR3 DNA reads TGTGCCAGCAGCAAAAACCCAAGCACAGATACGCAGTATTTT. Translating it yields CASSKNPSTDTQYF.

On this clone: The sample contains more than one DNA sequence encoding this CDR3. This chain uses TRBV27 with TRBJ2-2; no firm D call. There are 13 residues in the CDR3. Trimming took off 2 bases at V and 6 bases at J, with 7 bases between the two ends. From germline, CDR1 is MNHEY and CDR2 SMNVEV (reference sequence). CDR3 residues: CASSLGLPGELFF. The DNA for the CDR3 is TGTGCCAGCAGTTTAGGTCTGCCCGGGGAGCTGTTTTTT.

The chain is built from TRBV28 and TRBJ1-3; 12 positions match TRBD1. CDR3 length: 16 residues. V dropped 4 bases and J dropped 3; count of bases not matched to a gene: 4. The germline V gene has CDR1 MDHEN and CDR2 SYDVKM. This chain's CDR3 is CASSWDRGRSGNTIYF. CDR3 in DNA: TGTGCCAGCAGTTGGGACAGGGGGCGCAGTGGAAACACCATATATTTT. The variable domain in full, completed from reference TRBV28 and TRBJ1-3, reads DVKVTQSSRYLVKRTGEKVFLECVQDMDHENMFWYRQDPGLGLRLIYFSYDVKMKEKGDIPEGYSVSREKKERFSLILESASTNQTSMYLCASSWDRGRSGNTIYFGEGSWLTVV.

The chain uses TRBV5-6 and TRBJ2-7; 13 nucleotides match TRBD2. Germline CDR1 is SGHDT and CDR2 is YYEEEE. V was pared by 4 bases and J by 3 bases, with 7 bases of the junction left unmatched. CDR3 length equals 16 residues. DNA of the CDR3: TGTGCCAGCAGCCTAGGGACTAGCGGGGATCTCTACGAGCAGTACTTC. Amino acid sequence: CASSLGTSGDLYEQYF.

This clone has just a few counts. This rearrangement joins TRBV6-5 to TRBJ1-5, with TRBD1 identical over 9 bases. This CDR3 comprises 14 residues. CDR1 and CDR2 (germline): MNHEY, SVGAGI. The trim removed 5 bases at V and 2 bases at J, leaving 1 base unmatched. CDR3 residues: CASSDRGGNQPQHF. The CDR3 nucleotides read TGTGCCAGCAGTGACAGGGGGGGCAATCAGCCCCAGCATTTT.

In its sample, this clone was seen a few times. This chain uses TRBV5-1 with TRBJ2-7; 10 nucleotides line up with TRBD1. V lost 0 bases, J lost 5 bases, and 11 bases stayed unmatched. CDR3 length: 17 amino acids. Germline CDR1 is SGHRS and CDR2 is YFSETQ. For the CDR3, the DNA is TGCGCCAGCAGCTTGGACCCGGGACAGGGGTTCTTCAACGAGCAGTACTTC. Translation: CASSLDPGQGFFNEQYF.

V gene TRBV7-2 combines with J gene TRBJ2-5; TRBD2 matches 9 bases. CDR1 SGHTA and CDR2 FQGNSA come from the germline V gene. The junction had 17 bases not matched to a gene; V was cut back by 5 bases and J by 4 bases. This CDR3 has 18 residues. The DNA for the CDR3 is TGTGCCAGCAGCAGTTCAAATCTCGGACTAGCGCACGGAGAGACCCAGTACTTC. Translated: CASSSSNLGLAHGETQYF.

This clone was recorded at least ten times. The chain combines TRBV6-1 with TRBJ1-5; unclear D gene. This CDR3 has 15 residues. The germline gives CDR1 MNHNS, CDR2 SASEGT. V was cut by 1 base and J by 2 bases, with 9 bases left in between. The chain's CDR3 is CASSEEEGGNQPQHF. CDR3 DNA: TGTGCCAGCAGTGAAGAGGAGGGAGGCAATCAGCCCCAGCATTTT.

This clone has just one count. The genes are TRBV30 and TRBJ1-4; D gene uncertain. Germline V gives CDR1 GTSNPN, CDR2 SVGIG (reference sequence). Deletions cut 0 bases from V and 4 bases from J, with 12 bases between. The CDR3 spans 15 residues. CDR3 amino acids: CAWSVGLIDNEKLFF. DNA for the CDR3: TGTGCCTGGAGTGTGGGCCTCATCGATAATGAAAAACTGTTTTTT.

The chain employs TRBV28 and TRBJ2-5; 13 nucleotides match TRBD2. The length of the CDR3 is 17 residues. CDR1 MDHEN and CDR2 SYDVKM come from the germline V gene. V trimming: 2 bases; J trimming: 0 bases; junction bases outside the gene matches: 3. DNA of the CDR3: TGTGCCAGCAGTTTAGGGACTAGCGGGGAGTACCAAGAGACCCAGTACTTC. Translating it yields CASSLGTSGEYQETQYF.

This clone was picked up one time. V and J are TRBV28 and TRBJ2-7; 7 bases align to TRBD1. The V segment lost 6 bases and the J segment 3 bases; nucleotides outside the gene matches: 11. Germline V CDR1 and CDR2: MDHEN, SYDVKM. This CDR3 is 15 amino acids long. The CDR3 sequence is CASRGDRESSYEQYF. The CDR3 DNA is TGTGCCAGCAGGGGAGACAGGGAGAGTAGCTACGAGCAGTACTTC.

The V gene is TRBV4-1, the J gene TRBJ2-1, with 8 bases fitting TRBD2. The CDR3 contains 16 residues. The germline CDR1 and CDR2 sequences are MGHRA and YSYEKL. The V segment lost 2 bases and the J segment 5 bases; nucleotides outside the gene matches: 8. The chain's CDR3 is CASSQPGTSRNNEQFF. CDR3 nucleotide sequence: TGCGCCAGCAGCCAACCCGGGACTAGTCGTAACAATGAGCAGTTCTTC.

The chain combines TRBV6-4 with TRBJ2-3, with D tentatively TRBD1 or TRBD2 (5 bases each). CDR3 size: 14 residues. Looked up from germline, CDR1 is MRHNA and CDR2 is SNTAGT. Trimming took 5 bases from V and 2 from J, leaving 11 bases between them. The CDR3 reads CASSLRDDTDTQYF. Here the CDR3 DNA reads TGTGCCAGCAGTCTCCGGGACGACACAGATACGCAGTATTTT.